In its sample, the clone carrying this T cell receptor beta chain was seen once. This record belongs to a study of shared clonotypes between healthy human individuals. Assay: immunoSEQ multiplex PCR; the TCRdb copy retains only in-frame clones and omits some. The table has 1,500,000 or so clones, less than 99% seen once. The V end lost 8 bases, the J end lost 0 bases, and 5 bases lay between the germline ends. In germline, CDR1 is LGHNA, CDR2 YSLEER. This CDR3 has 12 residues. The V and J genes are TRBV4-3 and TRBJ2-1, with unresolved D. Sequenced material: naive CD4+ T cells sorted from blood. Subset of the sample: CD45RA+ positively selected. This TCR was recovered from a man aged 30-40 years in good health. CDR3 sequence reads: CASGRSYNEQFF. CDR3 nucleotide sequence: TGCGCCAGCGGGCGCTCCTACAATGAGCAGTTCTTC.